The 26 T cell receptor beta chains below come from one sample, sequenced in a study of blood T cell repertoires in COVID-19. Some clones are missing from TCRdb's copy, which holds only in-frame ones; the method was immunoSEQ multiplex PCR. The sample has about 71,000 clones, about four fifths seen once; the top ten hold about an eighth. The specimen was peripheral blood. These receptors all come from a woman aged 80 or older with acute or convalescent COVID-19.

This chain links TRBV19 with TRBJ1-1; tentatively, D is TRBD1 (6 bases). The length of the CDR3 is 13 residues. V lost 2 bases, J lost 4 bases, and 8 bases lay in between. Per the germline V gene, CDR1 is LNHDA and CDR2 is SQIVND (reference sequence). For the CDR3, the DNA is TGTGCCAGTAGTATAACAGGGCGCACTGAAGCTTTCTTT. Protein product: CASSITGRTEAFF.

This clone was recorded only once. The chain links TRBV6-1 to TRBJ1-1; D gene uncertain. This CDR3 is built from 13 residues. V was pared by 3 bases and J by 5 bases, with 10 bases between. The germline V gene has CDR1 MNHNS and CDR2 SASEGT. CDR3 protein: CASSDRGGTEAFF. The CDR3 DNA follows: TGTGCCAGCAGTGATCGCGGTGGGACTGAAGCTTTCTTT.

This sequence joins TRBV7-9 and TRBJ2-1, with D uncertain. Trimming took off 0 bases at V and 0 bases at J, with 6 bases between the two ends. From germline, CDR1 is SEHNR and CDR2 FQNEAQ (reference sequence). CDR3 length equals 15 residues. CDR3 bases: TGTGCCAGCAGCTTAGCGTTCAGCTCCTACAATGAGCAGTTCTTC. As protein: CASSLAFSSYNEQFF.

This clone has a handful of counts. The CDR3 reads CASSSWQGNTGELFF. CDR3 DNA sequence: TGTGCCAGCAGCAGCTGGCAGGGGAACACCGGGGAGCTGTTTTTT. The V and J genes are TRBV21-1 and TRBJ2-2; the table's D call TRBD1 went unverified against the DNA. TRBV21-1 is shown as a pseudogene. The CDR3 runs to 15 residues.

The chain carries TRBV4-3 and TRBJ2-5; TRBD1 might be the D (5 bases). Trimming took off 0 bases at V and 2 bases at J, with 10 bases between the two ends. CDR1 is LGHNA, CDR2 YSLEER, per germline. The CDR3 has 15 amino acids. The CDR3 DNA sequence: TGCGCCAGCAGCCAAGATTGGGCAGGGCAAGAGACCCAGTACTTC. The encoded protein is CASSQDWAGQETQYF.

The DNA of the CDR3 is TGTGCCAGCAGCCGGACGGGGAACTACGAGCAGTACTTC. This encodes CASSRTGNYEQYF. The gene calls are TRBV6-1 and TRBJ2-7, with a tentative D call TRBD2 (5 bases). V shed 6 bases and J shed 3 bases, with 12 bases lying between them. The CDR3 has 13 amino acids. The V gene's germline CDR1 is MNHNS and CDR2 SASEGT.

V is TRBV19 and J is TRBJ2-3; 11 bases are shared with TRBD2. Germline V gives CDR1 LNHDA, CDR2 SQIVND (reference sequence). This CDR3 region has 14 residues. V lost 6 bases, J lost 1 base, and 0 bases stayed unmatched. The CDR3 is CASRLAGGTDTQYF. In DNA, the CDR3 is TGTGCCAGTAGACTAGCGGGAGGCACAGATACGCAGTATTTT.

The count of this clone is one. CDR3 nucleotides: TGCGCCAGCAGGGACAAGGACAGTTCCTATGGCTACACCTTC. Translated: CASRDKDSSYGYTF. The chain has TRBV10-1 and TRBJ1-2, with D possibly TRBD1 on 6 matching bases. CDR1 and CDR2 from the germline V gene are WNHNN and SYGVQD (reference sequence). V lost 6 bases and J 4 bases, leaving 15 bases between the germline ends. CDR3 length: 14 amino acids.

This chain links TRBV3-1 (or the pseudogene TRBV3-2) with TRBJ2-1; D may be TRBD2 (6 bases). Germline CDR1 is LGHDT and CDR2 is YNNKEL (reference sequence). The CDR3 consists of 14 residues. Trimming shortened V by 7 bases and J by 9 bases, and 19 bases separated the two germline ends. CDR3 bases: TGTGCCAGCACCTCCCGGGGGAGTTTTCCTGAGCAGTTCTTC. Its protein product is CASTSRGSFPEQFF.

The J gene is TRBJ2-7, the V gene TRBV11-2, with D perhaps matching TRBD1 (6 bases). The CDR3 is 16 amino acids. Trimming stripped 4 bases from V and 2 bases from J, with 18 bases between. Germline V gene sequence: CDR1 SGHAT, CDR2 FQNNGV. Written as DNA, the CDR3 is TGTGCCAGCAGCTCATACAGGGACGCCGCGGCCTACGAGCAGTACTTC. It yields the protein CASSSYRDAAAYEQYF.

This sequence joins TRBV7-9 and TRBJ1-2; 7 bases agree with TRBD1. The junction had 8 bases not matched to a gene; V was cut back by 5 bases and J by 8 bases. CDR1 is SEHNR, CDR2 FQNEAQ, per germline (reference sequence). The CDR3 extends over 13 amino acids. In nucleotides, the CDR3 is TGTGCCAGCAGCCCGACAGGGTCAGGAGGCTACACCTTC. Amino acid sequence: CASSPTGSGGYTF.

The rearrangement links TRBV12-3 or TRBV12-4 to TRBJ2-1, with D uncertain. V gave up 5 bases and J gave up 8 bases, with 10 bases separating them. The CDR3 totals 12 residues. The CDR3 region is CASSPPGHEQFF. The CDR3, as DNA: TGTGCCAGCAGTCCACCAGGTCATGAGCAGTTCTTC.

This clone was picked up many times. The chain is built from TRBV5-1 and TRBJ1-2; 12 bases agree with TRBD1. Germline-derived CDR1 and CDR2 are SGHRS and YFSETQ. There are 16 residues in the CDR3. V gave up 0 bases and J gave up 6 bases; unmatched junction bases: 6. The CDR3 coding sequence is TGCGCCAGCAGCTTGGACGGGACAGGGGGCAGAAATGGCTACACCTTC. This sequence encodes CASSLDGTGGRNGYTF.

This CDR3 is CASSPRDRGWNSPLHF. The CDR3 DNA sequence: TGCGCCAGCAGCCCGCGGGACAGGGGCTGGAATTCACCCCTCCACTTT. The chain combines TRBV5-1 with TRBJ1-6, with 10 bases identical to TRBD1. The CDR3 extends over 16 amino acids. The J segment lost 7 bases and the V segment lost 4 bases, leaving 8 bases of the junction unmatched. Germline assignment: CDR1 SGHRS and CDR2 YFSETQ.

J is TRBJ2-3 and V is TRBV7-3, with 9 bases lining up with TRBD2. Germline values: CDR1 SGHTA, CDR2 FQGTGA. The CDR3 contains 16 residues. After removal of 2 bases from V and 3 bases from J, the junction contained 6 bases not matched to a gene. The CDR3 region is CASSLPPLAGTDTQYF. In nucleotides, the CDR3 is TGTGCCAGCAGCTTACCACCCCTAGCGGGAACAGATACGCAGTATTTT.

The CDR3, as DNA: TGTGCCAGCAGTTCGGACAGGGTTGAGGCCGGGGAGCTGTTTTTT. This sequence encodes CASSSDRVEAGELFF. The rearrangement joins TRBV6-5 to TRBJ2-2, with 8 bases lining up with TRBD1. This CDR3 spans 15 amino acids. The trim removed 4 bases at V and 6 bases at J, leaving 7 bases unmatched. Germline CDR1 is MNHEY and CDR2 is SVGAGI.

CDR3 nucleotide sequence: TGTGCCAGTAGTCGTCCGGGGAACACAGATACGCAGTATTTT. Translation: CASSRPGNTDTQYF. The chain is built from TRBV19 and TRBJ2-3; D may be TRBD2 (5 bases). The CDR3 is 14 residues long. Germline V CDR1 and CDR2: LNHDA, SQIVND (reference sequence). Trimming stripped 5 bases from V and 2 bases from J, with 11 bases between.

The chain is built from TRBV7-2 and TRBJ1-5, with D perhaps matching TRBD1 (5 bases). This CDR3 is built from 15 residues. The germline V gene encodes CDR1 SGHTA and CDR2 FQGNSA. Trimming took 3 bases from V and 6 from J, leaving 15 bases between them. CDR3 amino acids: CASSFMGGYGQPQHF. The CDR3 nucleotides are TGTGCCAGCAGCTTTATGGGGGGATATGGTCAGCCCCAGCATTTT.

J is TRBJ2-1 and V is TRBV3-1 (or the pseudogene TRBV3-2), with 8 bases matching TRBD2. The junction had 6 bases not matched to a gene; V was cut back by 4 bases and J by 4 bases. The germline gives CDR1 LGHDT, CDR2 YNNKEL (reference sequence). The CDR3 has 15 residues. In nucleotides, the CDR3 is TGTGCCAGCAGCCGTGTACTAGCGGTTTACAATGAGCAGTTCTTC. This sequence encodes CASSRVLAVYNEQFF.

This chain joins TRBV18 and TRBJ2-5; 11 positions agree with TRBD1. From germline, CDR1 is KGHSH and CDR2 LQKENI. V gave up 4 bases and J gave up 4 bases; unmatched junction bases: 5. This CDR3 contains 15 residues. In DNA form, the CDR3 reads TGTGCCAGCTCACGTAGGACAGGGGGCATAGAGACCCAGTACTTC. Translating gives CASSRRTGGIETQYF.

The chain has TRBV2 and TRBJ1-2, with D possibly TRBD1 on 6 matching bases. The CDR3 totals 13 residues. Germline values: CDR1 SNHLY, CDR2 FYNNEI. V was cut by 5 bases and J by 2 bases, with 9 bases left in between. CDR3 sequence (DNA): TGTGCCAGCAGTTCCGACAGGAACTATGGCTACACCTTC. Protein product: CASSSDRNYGYTF.

This clone was counted only a few times. The gene calls are TRBV21-1 and TRBJ2-5; the D call TRBD1 from the table was never checked on the DNA. TRBV21-1 has pseudogene status. The CDR3 runs 17 residues. DNA of the CDR3: TGTGCCAGCAGCAAAGGGACAGGGGGCCAGCAAGGAGAGACCCAGTACTTC. Encoded protein: CASSKGTGGQQGETQYF.

The rearrangement links TRBV3-1 (or the pseudogene TRBV3-2) to TRBJ2-3; 9 bases are shared with TRBD2. The CDR3 has 15 residues. V was pared by 0 bases and J by 6 bases, with 4 bases of the junction left unmatched. Germline CDR1 is LGHDT and CDR2 is YNNKEL (reference sequence). As DNA, the CDR3 is TGTGCCAGCAGCCAAGAAGTAGCGGGAGCGGATACGCAGTATTTT. It codes for CASSQEVAGADTQYF.

The V call is TRBV25-1, the J call TRBJ2-1; D perhaps matches TRBD1 (6 bases). The CDR3 contains 14 residues. Trimming cost V 1 base and J 6 bases, with 10 bases left between them. CDR1 MGHDK and CDR2 SYGVNS come from the germline V gene. CDR3 in amino acids: CASSEWGRGNEQFF. For the CDR3, the DNA is TGTGCCAGCAGTGAATGGGGCAGGGGCAATGAGCAGTTCTTC.

This clone came up once. J is TRBJ2-1 and V is TRBV6-5; D is ambiguous. The CDR3 contains 15 residues. CDR1 and CDR2 (germline): MNHEY, SVGAGI. Trimming shortened V by 6 bases and J by 4 bases, and 16 bases separated the two germline ends. The DNA of the CDR3 is TGTGCCAGCAGCCAACCCTGGAGTACGTACAATGAGCAGTTCTTC. Translation gives CASSQPWSTYNEQFF.

This chain joins TRBV5-6 and TRBJ2-1; no reliable D call. CDR1 and CDR2 (germline): SGHDT, YYEEEE. The V end lost 0 bases, the J end lost 6 bases, and 10 bases lay between the germline ends. This CDR3 is 14 amino acids long. This CDR3 reads CASSLVVVSNEQFF. CDR3 sequence (DNA): TGTGCCAGCAGCTTGGTGGTGGTTAGCAATGAGCAGTTCTTC.